This T cell receptor (beta chain) derives from a study of beta chain features in type 1 diabetes. This clone was seen a few times. What it recognizes is unknown. Every bit of the isolated RNA underwent reverse transcription, so sequencing read expressed TCRB transcripts. For naive, central memory and regulatory T cell samples, reads averaged around 3.5 million. Clones were sequenced by immunoSEQ multiplex PCR, and TCRdb holds only the in-frame ones, with some missing. The table shows about 400,000 clones, with 10% to 15% occurring only once. CD4+ naive, central memory, regulatory and stem cell-like memory subsets were isolated by sorting on CD45RO/CCR7/CD25/CD127/CD95/CD27. Each population that was sorted was more than 98% pure. General observations from the study: Shortening that was moderate but significant affected the TCRB CDR3s of Type 1 diabetes patients in all four CD4+ subsets.

The sequence was collected from a woman in her late teens or twenties with type 1 diabetes. Input material: naive CD4+ T cells from blood.

CDR3 DNA sequence: TGTGCCAGCAGCCCAGAGGGGCTAGCGGGACTCAATGAGCAGTTCTTC. Translated, it gives CASSPEGLAGLNEQFF. The J gene is TRBJ2-1, the V gene TRBV7-2; 9 positions match TRBD2. This CDR3 region has 16 residues. The junction had 11 bases not matched to a gene; V was cut back by 5 bases and J by 6 bases. Germline values: CDR1 SGHTA, CDR2 FQGNSA.